This T cell receptor beta chain was observed in a study of T cell repertoires in cytomegalovirus infection. Background on the study: Use of recently identified HLA-C-restricted and well-studied HLA-B-restricted CMV epitopes was part of the study. CMV infection and matching HLA type were both indicated by public TCR beta signatures. Study-level findings and limits: Summed frequency of public TCR beta families distinguished CMV carriers with the relevant HLA. In two of eight donors, the top clonotype was HLA-C-restricted CMV-specific.

Per germline, CDR1 DFQATT and CDR2 SNEGSKA (reference sequence). CDR3 length: 12 residues. Trimming left V 0 bases short and J 6 bases short, with 5 bases between. TCRdb used MiXCR to reprocess the reads, holding one entry per CDR3 protein. The table includes under 850,000 distinct CDR3 sequences, around 35% detected once. A word on this clonotype: Its matching antigen is unknown.

Source: cultured PBMCs, taken from culture after CMV antigen stimulation. V and J are TRBV20-1 and TRBJ1-4, with unresolved D. The clonotype comes from a human donor in good health (CMV status not recorded). Some clones in this sample may be carry-over from other donors' samples. The CDR3 sequence is CSAREGDEKLFF. DNA for the CDR3: TGCAGTGCTAGAGAAGGAGATGAAAAACTGTTTTTT.